Listed below are T cell receptor beta chains from one sample, sequenced in a study of CD8 T cells in Susac syndrome. Using its own MiXCR run on the immunoSEQ multiplex PCR reads, TCRdb lists one record per CDR3 protein. Here the sample spans 110,000 to 150,000 distinct CDR3 sequences, approximately 96% being singletons. The source material was CD4+ T cells from PBMCs. Every receptor here comes from a human donor with Susac syndrome. CDR3s include the opening cysteine and the closing phenylalanine or tryptophan. A D gene is named only where the DNA matches it firmly. Rows give clone size only sometimes, using once, few, many, or a class for an expanded clone.

>TRBV7-2|NA|NA|TRBJ1-5
CASSRERNQPQHF
TGTGCCAGCAGCCGTGAGCGCAATCAGCCCCAGCATTTT
>TRBV29-1|NA|TRBD1|TRBJ2-7
CSARQGVDEQYF
TGCAGCGCCAGACAGGGGGTGGACGAGCAGTACTTC
>TRBV9|NA|NA|TRBJ2-1
CASSVAPPNEQFF
TGTGCCAGCAGCGTAGCTCCCCCCAATGAGCAGTTCTTC
>TRBV25-1|NA|NA|TRBJ1-2
CASSELHGYTF
TGTGCCAGCAGCGAACTCCATGGCTACACCTTC
>TRBV5-6|NA|NA|TRBJ2-5
CASSPGTEETQYF
TGTGCCAGCAGCCCCGGGACGGAAGAGACCCAGTACTTC
>TRBV11-2|NA|TRBD2|TRBJ2-7
CASSLEAVREPREQYF
TGTGCCAGCAGCTTAGAGGCCGTGCGGGAGCCTCGGGAGCAGTACTTC
>TRBV24-1|NA|NA|TRBJ2-5
CATSDQTEGFQETQYF
TGTGCCACCAGTGATCAAACAGAGGGGTTCCAAGAGACCCAGTACTTC
>TRBV20-1|NA|NA|TRBJ1-5
CSAIHGDAQLSNQPQHF
TGCAGTGCTATACACGGAGACGCACAGCTTAGCAATCAGCCCCAGCATTTT
>TRBV10-3|NA|TRBD2|TRBJ2-2
CAISGTSGKAGELFF
TGTGCCATCAGTGGGACTAGCGGGAAGGCCGGGGAGCTGTTTTTT
>TRBV20-1|NA|NA|TRBJ2-3
CSARRQATSTDTQYF
TGCAGTGCTAGAAGACAGGCAACTAGCACAGATACGCAGTATTTT
>TRBV7-3|NA|NA|TRBJ1-2
CASSLSYASGYTF
TGTGCCAGCAGCTTAAGTTACGCGAGTGGCTACACCTTC
>TRBV29-1|once|NA|TRBJ2-1
CSVELHSYNEQFF
TGCAGCGTTGAGCTCCACTCCTACAATGAGCAGTTCTTC
>TRBV20-1|NA|NA|TRBJ2-4
CSAMTGLLAKNIQYF
TGCAGTGCTATGACGGGTTTATTGGCCAAAAACATTCAGTACTTC
>TRBV20-1|NA|NA|TRBJ2-7
CSADGSGVLAYEQYF
TGCAGTGCCGACGGCTCAGGGGTTTTAGCCTACGAGCAGTACTTC
>TRBV5-1|NA|NA|TRBJ2-5
CASSLQADLQETQYF
TGCGCCAGCAGCTTGCAGGCAGACCTACAAGAGACCCAGTACTTC
>TRBV5-1|NA|NA|TRBJ2-5
CASSFQRSQETQYF
TGCGCCAGCAGCTTCCAGCGGAGCCAAGAGACCCAGTACTTC
>TRBV7-8|NA|NA|TRBJ2-5
CASSPMGETQYF
TGTGCCAGCAGCCCCATGGGGGAGACCCAGTACTTC
>TRBV2|NA|TRBD2|TRBJ2-3
CASGEGGPGTQYF
TGTGCCAGCGGGGAGGGAGGGCCGGGTACGCAGTATTTT
>TRBV6-5|NA|NA|TRBJ2-5
CASREEGSETQYF
TGTGCCAGCAGAGAAGAGGGTTCGGAGACCCAGTACTTC
>TRBV7-4|NA|NA|TRBJ2-1
CASSLEAGGNEQFF
TGTGCCAGCAGCTTAGAGGCCGGGGGCAATGAGCAGTTCTTC
>TRBV3-1|NA|TRBD1|TRBJ1-2
CASNDRGYDYGYTF
TGTGCCAGCAACGACAGGGGGTATGACTATGGCTACACCTTC
>TRBV20-1|NA|NA|TRBJ1-2
CSAAPPSGATNYGYTF
TGCAGTGCCGCGCCCCCTTCAGGGGCGACTAACTATGGCTACACCTTC
>TRBV25-1|NA|TRBD1|TRBJ2-1
CASNLAGTGRYEQFF
TGTGCCAGCAACCTCGCCGGGACAGGGCGCTATGAGCAGTTCTTC
>TRBV28|NA|NA|TRBJ2-1
CASCQDRISYNEQFF
TGTGCCAGTTGTCAGGACCGGATATCCTACAATGAGCAGTTCTTC